These 14 T cell receptor beta chains share one sample of origin, sequenced in a study of OX40 agonist ivuxolimab in advanced cancers. Generated by immunoSEQ multiplex PCR, the TCRdb table keeps only in-frame clones and is missing some. The top ten hold roughly 2.6% of the sample, which has over 75,000 clones, 85% to 95% seen once. The sequences come from CD4+ or CD8+ T cells sorted from blood, collected in a trial of the OX40 agonist ivuxolimab. These receptors were obtained from an adult with an advanced solid tumor such as melanoma, head and neck, liver or kidney cancer.

This clone was counted many times. This CDR3 is CAIHSGSGNEQFF. The CDR3 nucleotides read TGTGCCATCCACAGCGGGAGTGGCAATGAGCAGTTCTTC. The chain couples TRBV27 to TRBJ2-1, with TRBD2 identical over 8 bases. With 10 bases clipped from V and 6 bases from J, the junction kept 8 bases outside the gene matches. This CDR3 contains 13 residues. Germline CDR1 reads MNHEY; CDR2 reads SMNVEV (reference sequence).

This chain connects TRBV15 to TRBJ2-1, with TRBD2 matching 11 bases. Per germline, CDR1 LNHNV and CDR2 YYDKDF (reference sequence). This CDR3 has 16 amino acids. Trimming cost V 0 bases and J 3 bases; bases outside gene matches: 1. The CDR3, as DNA: TGTGCCACCAGCAGAGAGGGACTAGCGGTCTACAATGAGCAGTTCTTC. It specifies CATSREGLAVYNEQFF.

The chain has TRBV19 and TRBJ1-2, with D maybe TRBD1 (6 bases). The V gene lost 0 bases and the J gene lost 3 bases, with 14 bases spanning the gap. The CDR3 totals 16 residues. Germline V gene data show CDR1 as LNHDA and CDR2 as SQIVND (reference sequence). DNA for the CDR3: TGTGCCAGTAGTATAGACCTCGGGGGGCTGGACTATGGCTACACCTTC. It encodes CASSIDLGGLDYGYTF.

The V and J genes are TRBV14 and TRBJ2-7, with 7 bases lining up with TRBD1. Germline V lookup: CDR1 SGHDN, CDR2 FVKESK. The CDR3 is 15 amino acids. After removal of 4 bases from V and 3 bases from J, the junction contained 9 bases not matched to a gene. The CDR3 loop reads CASSPRGQNRYEQYF. In DNA, the CDR3 is TGTGCCAGCAGCCCCAGGGGACAGAACCGCTACGAGCAGTACTTC. Using reference TRBV14 and TRBJ2-7 for the parts outside the CDR3, the full variable domain is EAGVTQFPSHSVIEKGQTVTLRCDPISGHDNLYWYRRVMGKEIKFLLHFVKESKQDESGMPNNRFLAERTGGTYSTLKVQPAELEDSGVYFCASSPRGQNRYEQYFGPGTRLTVT.

This clone was observed a single time. This chain uses TRBV18 with TRBJ2-7; TRBD2 is a possible D gene (6 bases). Between the trimmed V and J ends, which lost 0 bases and 4 bases, there was a span of 7 bases. CDR1 and CDR2 (germline): KGHSH, LQKENI. This CDR3 region has 13 residues. CDR3 bases: TGTGCCAGCTCACCACCCGGGGGTTACGAGCAGTACTTC. This gives the protein CASSPPGGYEQYF.

The V call is TRBV27, the J call TRBJ2-1; 9 bases match TRBD2. The CDR3 is 15 amino acids. Germline V gives CDR1 MNHEY, CDR2 SMNVEV (reference sequence). The trim removed 3 bases at V and 9 bases at J, leaving 9 bases unmatched. The CDR3 nucleotides are TGTGCCAGCAGTTTCGATAGCGGGGGAAGGGGTGAGCAGTTCTTC. Protein: CASSFDSGGRGEQFF.

With regard to this clone: At one end the junction does not follow the germline gene, possibly because of a read error. CDR3 sequence (DNA): TGTGCTAGCAGCCCCGATACTGGGGCCGGGGCAGAGACCCAGTACTTC. Its protein product is CASSPDTGAGAETQYF. The rearrangement joins TRBV7-7 to TRBJ2-5, with D tentatively TRBD1 or TRBD2 (5 bases each). This CDR3 is built from 16 residues. CDR1 and CDR2 (germline): SSHAT, FNYEAQ (reference sequence). The variable domain in full, with the rest retrieved from reference TRBV7-7 and TRBJ2-5, is GAGVSQSPRYKVTKRGQDVTLRCDPISSHATLYWYQQALGQGPEFLTYFNYEAQPDKSGLPSDRFSAERPEGSISTLTIQRTEQRDSAMYRCASSPDTGAGAETQYFGPGTRLLVL.

This clone occurred once. The chain recombines TRBV5-6 with TRBJ1-5; D is undetermined. The V gene's germline CDR1 is SGHDT and CDR2 YYEEEE. With 6 bases removed from V and 4 bases from J, the gap between germline ends came to 14 bases. The CDR3 contains 14 residues. The CDR3 region is CASIKFIWNQPQHF. CDR3 nucleotide sequence: TGTGCCAGCATCAAATTTATCTGGAATCAGCCCCAGCATTTT.

The chain recombines TRBV9 with TRBJ1-1; the D is unclear. Germline V gives CDR1 SGDLS, CDR2 YYNGEE. V was shortened by 4 bases and J by 4 bases, with 23 bases between the two germline ends. CDR3 size: 17 residues. CDR3 sequence: CASSPRIQGPRGTEAFF. The CDR3 bases are TGTGCCAGCAGCCCCCGCATTCAAGGCCCAAGAGGCACTGAAGCTTTCTTT.

The J gene is TRBJ2-1, the V gene TRBV11-2; 11 bases match TRBD1. Germline values: CDR1 SGHAT, CDR2 FQNNGV. The CDR3 totals 14 residues. Trimming took 5 bases from V and 7 from J; bases not matched to a gene: 4. CDR3 sequence (DNA): TGTGCCAGCAGCCTCGGACAGGGGGCTAATGAGCAGTTCTTC. Encoded protein: CASSLGQGANEQFF. Based on the CDR3 plus reference TRBV11-2 and TRBJ2-1, the full variable domain is EAGVAQSPRYKIIEKRQSVAFWCNPISGHATLYWYQQILGQGPKLLIQFQNNGVVDDSQLPKDRFSAERLKGVDSTLKIQPAKLEDSAVYLCASSLGQGANEQFFGPGTRLTVL.

J is TRBJ2-1 and V is TRBV19; 11 bases are a match to TRBD1. The V gene's germline CDR1 is LNHDA and CDR2 SQIVND (reference sequence). This CDR3 has 14 residues. The J segment lost 8 bases and the V segment lost 7 bases, leaving 7 bases of the junction unmatched. In nucleotides, the CDR3 is TGTGCCAGTAAACCGGGACAGGGGGAGTATGAGCAGTTCTTC. Translation: CASKPGQGEYEQFF. Full variable domain (remainder filled in from reference TRBV19 and TRBJ2-1): DGGITQSPKYLFRKEGQNVTLSCEQNLNHDAMYWYRQDPGQGLRLIYYSQIVNDFQKGDIAEGYSVSREKKESFPLTVTSAQKNPTAFYLCASKPGQGEYEQFFGPGTRLTVL.

CDR3 residues: CASSLRTSGTYEQYF. CDR3 DNA sequence: TGTGCCAGCAGCTTAAGGACTAGCGGGACCTACGAGCAGTACTTC. The chain combines TRBV7-2 with TRBJ2-7; 12 bases line up with TRBD2. In germline, CDR1 is SGHTA, CDR2 FQGNSA. CDR3 length equals 15 residues. J lost 2 bases, V lost 2 bases, and 1 base had no gene match.

The count of this clone is one. The chain combines TRBV9 with TRBJ2-5; D may match TRBD1 or TRBD2 (5 bases each). Trimming left V 4 bases short and J 5 bases short, with 15 bases between. Germline V CDR1 and CDR2: SGDLS, YYNGEE. This CDR3 is 14 amino acids long. CDR3 sequence (DNA): TGTGCCAGCAGCCCATCGACGGGACGGGAGACCCAGTACTTC. Encoded protein: CASSPSTGRETQYF.

CDR3 region: CASSWTPYEQYF. The CDR3 DNA reads TGTGCCAGCAGTTGGACACCCTACGAGCAGTACTTC. V gene TRBV5-8 combines with J gene TRBJ2-7; D is possibly TRBD1 (5 bases). The germline V gene encodes CDR1 SGHTS and CDR2 YDEGEE. The CDR3 runs 12 residues. Trimming pared 5 bases from V and 2 bases from J, leaving 8 bases between.